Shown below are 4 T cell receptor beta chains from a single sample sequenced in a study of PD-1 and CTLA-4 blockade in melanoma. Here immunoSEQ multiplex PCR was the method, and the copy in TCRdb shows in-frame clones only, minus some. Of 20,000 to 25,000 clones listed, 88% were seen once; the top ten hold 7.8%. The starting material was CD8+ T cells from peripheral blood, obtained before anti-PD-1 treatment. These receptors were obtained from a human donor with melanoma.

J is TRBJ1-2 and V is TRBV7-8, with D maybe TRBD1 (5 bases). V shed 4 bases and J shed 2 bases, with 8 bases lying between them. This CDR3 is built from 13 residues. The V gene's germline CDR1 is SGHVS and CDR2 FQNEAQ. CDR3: CASSSGANYGYTF. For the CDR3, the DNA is TGTGCCAGCAGCTCCGGGGCGAACTATGGCTACACCTTC.

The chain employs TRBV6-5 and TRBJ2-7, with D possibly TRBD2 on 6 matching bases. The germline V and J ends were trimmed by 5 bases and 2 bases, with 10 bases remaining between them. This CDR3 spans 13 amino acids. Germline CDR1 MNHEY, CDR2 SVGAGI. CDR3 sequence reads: CASSPGSPYEQYF. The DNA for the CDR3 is TGTGCCAGCAGTCCCGGGAGCCCCTACGAGCAGTACTTC.

DNA of the CDR3: TGTGCCAGTTGGGACAGTAATTCACCCCTCCACTTT. Its translation is CASWDSNSPLHF. The chain carries TRBV28 and TRBJ1-6, with TRBD1 matching 7 bases. The V gene end was trimmed by 9 bases and the J gene end by 6 bases; junction bases not matched to a gene: 2. The CDR3 totals 12 residues. Per the germline V gene, CDR1 is MDHEN and CDR2 is SYDVKM.

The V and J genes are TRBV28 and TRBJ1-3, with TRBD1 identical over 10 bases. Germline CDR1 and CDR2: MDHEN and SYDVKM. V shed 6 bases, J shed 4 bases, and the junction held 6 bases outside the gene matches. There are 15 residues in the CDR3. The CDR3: CASSPGTGEGNTIYF. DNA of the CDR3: TGTGCCAGCAGCCCTGGGACAGGGGAAGGAAACACCATATATTTT.